Sequencing of this TCR beta chain was carried out in a study of EBV T-cell therapy then PD-1 blockade in nasopharyngeal carcinoma (dated by TCRdb to about 2021). The Qiagen DNeasy Kit was used to extract genomic DNA from the sorted cells. The immunoSEQ platform was used for deep sequencing of the TCR beta chain. Turning to the authors' computational methods: The immunoSEQ Analyzer software was used to analyze the repertoire data. Entries here come from immuneACCESS through TCRdb and include only in-frame sequences with V and J called. Some clones fail to appear in such tables; in the studies checked, an unresolved V gene covers under half of the shortfall, and the cause of the remainder is unknown. V and J calls and clone size are given by that table; D and trimming were obtained from the DNA. The sample records some 14,000 clones, under 90% of which are singletons. Around 30% of the sample lies in the top ten.

A note on this clone: This clone's antigen is unknown. Base qualities are not at hand, and no much larger clone is one base apart.

Read against the paper, the sample's treatment or condition label means: AdE1-LMPpoly-expanded autologous EBV-specific T-cell therapy followed by anti-PD-1 nivolumab. The CDR3 runs 16 residues from the cysteine to the phenylalanine. Solely the CDR3 DNA is kept, with 48 bases framed from the first base. Ends trimmed: V by 7 bases, J by 2 bases; bases unmatched to a gene: 14. For CDR1 and CDR2, the germline V gene lists MDHEN and SYDVKM. The source material was CD8+ T cells from blood, sampled around day 100 from a patient whose treatment included autologous EBV-specific T cells and nivolumab. The clonotype was recovered from a man aged 35-49 years with nasopharyngeal carcinoma. The chain couples TRBV28 to TRBJ2-7; the central 7 bases match TRBD1. The CDR3 here reads CASTPGPTGTTYEQYF. The nucleotide sequence reads TGTGCCAGCACCCCAGGGCCGACAGGGACGACCTACGAGCAGTACTTC.